This TCR beta chain was obtained from a study of T cell changes during pregnancy in multiple sclerosis. This CDR3 has 11 amino acids. Germline CDR1 and CDR2: DFQATT and SNEGSKA (reference sequence). The V gene lost 5 bases and the J gene lost 9 bases, with 13 bases spanning the gap. TCRdb keeps only in-frame clones here, not all; method: immunoSEQ multiplex PCR. The table has 50,000 to 60,000 clones, about nine tenths seen once. The sample holds one count of this clone. This TCR was sampled from a female donor with multiple sclerosis, enrolled in a pregnancy study. The chain combines TRBV20-1 with TRBJ2-5, with D possibly matching TRBD1 (5 bases). The sequencing used CD4+ T cells from peripheral blood mononuclear cells, collected in the second trimester of pregnancy. CDR3 amino acids: CSAQTARAQYF. The CDR3 DNA sequence: TGCAGTGCTCAAACCGCCAGGGCCCAGTACTTC.